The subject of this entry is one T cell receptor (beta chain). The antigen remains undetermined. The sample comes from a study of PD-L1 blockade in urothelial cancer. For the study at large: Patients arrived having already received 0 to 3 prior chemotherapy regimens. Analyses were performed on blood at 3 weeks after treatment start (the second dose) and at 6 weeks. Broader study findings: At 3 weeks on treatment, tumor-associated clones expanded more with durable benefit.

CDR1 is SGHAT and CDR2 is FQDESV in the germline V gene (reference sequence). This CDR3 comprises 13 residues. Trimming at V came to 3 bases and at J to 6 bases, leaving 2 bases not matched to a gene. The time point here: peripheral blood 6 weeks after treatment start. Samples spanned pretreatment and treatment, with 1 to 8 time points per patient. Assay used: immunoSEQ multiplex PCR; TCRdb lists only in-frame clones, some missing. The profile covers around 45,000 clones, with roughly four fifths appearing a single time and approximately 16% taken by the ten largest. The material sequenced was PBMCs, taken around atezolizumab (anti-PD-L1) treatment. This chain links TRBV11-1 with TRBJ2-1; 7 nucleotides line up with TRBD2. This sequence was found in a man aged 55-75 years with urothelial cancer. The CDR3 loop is CASSFIAGNEQFF. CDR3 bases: TGTGCCAGCAGCTTTATAGCGGGCAATGAGCAGTTCTTC. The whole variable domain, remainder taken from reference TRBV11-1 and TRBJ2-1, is EAEVAQSPRYKITEKSQAVAFWCDPISGHATLYWYRQILGQGPELLVQFQDESVVDDSQLPKDRFSAERLKGVDSTLKIQPAELGDSAMYLCASSFIAGNEQFFGPGTRLTVL.